This T cell receptor (beta chain) was obtained from a study of cytomegalovirus exposure and HLA in healthy donors. About the study: Clustering assigned about four fifths of the approximately 400 genotyped donors to the Caucasian-associated ancestry cluster. Study-wide results and caveats: When analyzed later, a missense DCLRE1C variant was found to be linked to TCR beta V- and J-gene trimming. Later analysis found that TCR beta chains associated with HLA were more clonally expanded than other, equally common chains.

Deletions cut 6 bases from V and 2 bases from J, with 26 bases between. The CDR3 is made up of 20 amino acids. Germline CDR1 LNHDA, CDR2 SQIVND (reference sequence). This clone showed up just once. Its specificity is unknown. The PCR contained 60 Vbeta and 13 Jbeta primers. The authors' processing: The count from a later analysis was 65 million to 90 million unique TCR beta chains, 9.5 million to 13 million of them shared. Sequenced by immunoSEQ multiplex PCR; TCRdb stores in-frame clones only, minus some. D and trimming were read from the DNA, whereas the V and J calls and clone size are those reported in that table. The sample shows almost 200,000 clones, 79% of them seen only once.

This sequence originates from a woman in her 30s in good health and CMV-seropositive. The source material was PBMCs. The chain joins TRBV19 to TRBJ1-6; tentatively, D is TRBD1 (6 bases). CDR3 DNA sequence: TGTGCCAGTAGCCCGAGACCCCTTACAGGGAACGTTGCCTATAATTCACCCCTCCACTTT. Translating it yields CASSPRPLTGNVAYNSPLHF. The complete variable domain, with remaining parts taken from reference TRBV19 and TRBJ1-6, reads DGGITQSPKYLFRKEGQNVTLSCEQNLNHDAMYWYRQDPGQGLRLIYYSQIVNDFQKGDIAEGYSVSREKKESFPLTVTSAQKNPTAFYLCASSPRPLTGNVAYNSPLHFGNGTRLTVT.